Following are 19 T cell receptor beta chains from one sample sequenced in a study of T cell responses to AZD1222 COVID-19 vaccine. Method: immunoSEQ multiplex PCR; TCRdb's copy keeps in-frame clones and lacks some. The table shows roughly 93,000 clones, with 80% to 90% occurring only once. The specimen was peripheral blood, collected on day 0 of AZD1222 vaccination. The receptors shown here come from an adult in good health.

This clone was seen a handful of times. This chain links TRBV6-4 with TRBJ2-1; 7 nucleotides agree with TRBD2. Germline V gene sequence: CDR1 MRHNA, CDR2 SNTAGT. This CDR3 is built from 16 residues. With V trimmed by 0 bases and J by 4 bases, 6 bases remained unmatched. The CDR3 spells CASSDSTLAAYNEQFF. CDR3 in DNA: TGTGCCAGCAGTGACTCGACCCTAGCGGCATACAATGAGCAGTTCTTC.

J is TRBJ1-2 and V is TRBV7-2, with D possibly being TRBD1 (5 bases). V was shortened by 2 bases and J by 4 bases, with 11 bases between the two germline ends. The CDR3 loop spans 14 amino acids. Looked up from germline, CDR1 is SGHTA and CDR2 is FQGNSA. The CDR3 DNA is TGTGCCAGCAGCTTACCTTCTACAGGCTATGGCTACACCTTC. Protein product: CASSLPSTGYGYTF.

The chain carries TRBV6-5 and TRBJ1-1, with no clear D. Trimming took off 8 bases at V and 4 bases at J, with 8 bases between the two ends. Germline V gene sequence: CDR1 MNHEY, CDR2 SVGAGI. The CDR3 runs to 11 residues. CDR3 in amino acids: CASEVSTEAFF. The CDR3 nucleotides read TGTGCCAGCGAGGTTTCCACTGAAGCTTTCTTT.

In its sample, this clone was seen a few times. The chain joins TRBV15 to TRBJ1-6, with D maybe TRBD1 (6 bases). Per germline, CDR1 LNHNV and CDR2 YYDKDF (reference sequence). This CDR3 spans 17 amino acids. V lost 3 bases to trimming and J lost 7 bases, with 19 bases between them. CDR3 in DNA: TGTGCCACCAGCAGGGAACAGGGACAAGGAAACAATTCACCCCTCCACTTT. This encodes CATSREQGQGNNSPLHF. Using reference TRBV15 and TRBJ1-6 for the parts outside the CDR3, the full variable domain is DAMVIQNPRYQVTQFGKPVTLSCSQTLNHNVMYWYQQKSSQAPKLLFHYYDKDFNNEADTPDNFQSRRPNTSFCFLDIRSPGLGDTAMYLCATSREQGQGNNSPLHFGNGTRLTVT.

The chain recombines TRBV19 with TRBJ1-1; tentative D call: TRBD1 (5 bases). V shed 1 base and J shed 1 base, with 7 bases lying between them. Germline V gives CDR1 LNHDA, CDR2 SQIVND (reference sequence). CDR3 length: 14 amino acids. CDR3 loop: CASSIVGGNTEAFF. CDR3 sequence (DNA): TGTGCCAGTAGTATAGTCGGGGGGAACACTGAAGCTTTCTTT.

This clone was seen once. V usage is TRBV3-1 (or the pseudogene TRBV3-2) and J usage is TRBJ2-3, with TRBD2 matching 12 bases. With 4 bases clipped from V and 2 bases from J, the junction kept 4 bases outside the gene matches. The germline V gene encodes CDR1 LGHDT and CDR2 YNNKEL (reference sequence). CDR3 length: 16 residues. The CDR3 reads CASSRRLAGVTDTQYF. As DNA, the CDR3 is TGTGCCAGCAGCCGGAGACTAGCGGGGGTCACAGATACGCAGTATTTT.

This clone was detected a few times. This chain uses TRBV5-4 with TRBJ2-4; D perhaps matches TRBD2 (6 bases). Germline CDR1 SGHNT, CDR2 YYREEE (reference sequence). With 0 bases removed from V and 9 bases from J, the gap between germline ends came to 13 bases. This CDR3 has 14 residues. CDR3 sequence reads: CASSLDGGLGIQYF. The CDR3 DNA is TGTGCCAGCAGCTTGGATGGGGGGTTAGGCATTCAGTACTTC.

This chain links TRBV5-4 with TRBJ2-7; D is uncertain. The CDR3 length is 14 residues. Trimming left V 0 bases short and J 0 bases short, with 7 bases between. The germline V gene has CDR1 SGHNT and CDR2 YYREEE (reference sequence). The CDR3 region is CASSLEAFSYEQYF. CDR3 nucleotides: TGTGCCAGCAGCTTGGAGGCTTTCTCCTACGAGCAGTACTTC.

The chain recombines TRBV19 with TRBJ2-3; 9 bases are shared with TRBD2. CDR3 size: 14 residues. Germline V lookup: CDR1 LNHDA, CDR2 SQIVND (reference sequence). V shed 4 bases, J shed 1 base, and the junction held 0 bases outside the gene matches. In DNA form, the CDR3 reads TGTGCCAGTAGTAGCGGGAGGGGCACAGATACGCAGTATTTT. Amino acids: CASSSGRGTDTQYF.

This sequence joins TRBV6-5 and TRBJ1-1; D unclear. This CDR3 contains 14 residues. V was shortened by 8 bases and J by 2 bases, with 15 bases between the two germline ends. CDR1 MNHEY and CDR2 SVGAGI come from the germline V gene. The CDR3 sequence: CASSKAGSNTEAFF. The CDR3 DNA sequence: TGTGCCAGCTCGAAAGCCGGGTCTAACACTGAAGCTTTCTTT.

The chain couples TRBV2 to TRBJ2-3; D might be TRBD1 (7 bases). The V end lost 7 bases, the J end lost 7 bases, and 18 bases lay between the germline ends. CDR1 is SNHLY, CDR2 FYNNEI, per germline. This CDR3 is built from 14 residues. The CDR3: CASTTQGGVYTQYF. The CDR3 DNA reads TGTGCCAGCACCACGCAGGGGGGTGTGTATACGCAGTATTTT.

This clone was seen once. The chain has TRBV24-1 and TRBJ2-5; D is unresolved. Germline CDR1 KGHDR, CDR2 SFDVKD. Deletions cut 5 bases from V and 2 bases from J, with 11 bases between. This CDR3 is built from 14 residues. Here the CDR3 DNA reads TGTGCCACCAGTGTAGGAACAGATCAAGAGACCCAGTACTTC. This gives the protein CATSVGTDQETQYF.

V is TRBV3-1 (or the pseudogene TRBV3-2) and J is TRBJ2-3, with D possibly matching TRBD1 (5 bases). This CDR3 contains 15 residues. Looked up from germline, CDR1 is LGHDT and CDR2 is YNNKEL (reference sequence). V gave up 2 bases and J gave up 4 bases, with 13 bases separating them. CDR3 nucleotides: TGTGCCAGCAGCCAAACAGGAGTAAGCCCAGATACGCAGTATTTT. As protein: CASSQTGVSPDTQYF.

The chain is built from TRBV27 and TRBJ1-1; 7 bases agree with TRBD1. Germline-derived CDR1 and CDR2 are MNHEY and SMNVEV (reference sequence). V was pared by 4 bases and J by 0 bases, with 2 bases of the junction left unmatched. The length of the CDR3 is 14 residues. As DNA, the CDR3 is TGTGCCAGCAGTTGGACAGGAATGAACACTGAAGCTTTCTTT. It specifies CASSWTGMNTEAFF.

The J gene is TRBJ1-1, the V gene TRBV7-2, with no clear D. Per germline, CDR1 SGHTA and CDR2 FQGNSA. V was clipped by 6 bases and J by 0 bases, with 14 bases between them. This CDR3 spans 15 amino acids. For the CDR3, the DNA is TGTGCCAGCAGAGCCGGGCAGAGCATGAACACTGAAGCTTTCTTT. Residues: CASRAGQSMNTEAFF.

The chain links TRBV7-9 to TRBJ2-7; 15 bases map to TRBD2. Germline V gives CDR1 SEHNR, CDR2 FQNEAQ (reference sequence). The CDR3 spans 18 residues. After removal of 5 bases from V and 2 bases from J, the junction contained 10 bases not matched to a gene. The CDR3 sequence is CASSPTSGTSGGTYEQYF. CDR3 sequence (DNA): TGTGCCAGCAGCCCAACCAGCGGGACTAGCGGGGGGACCTACGAGCAGTACTTC.

As for this clone: At one end, the junction sequence differs from germline, possibly due to a read error. The genes are TRBV19 and TRBJ1-2, with D uncertain. The CDR3 spans 14 residues. Germline V lookup: CDR1 LNHDA, CDR2 SQIVND (reference sequence). CDR3 nucleotide sequence: TGCGCCAGTAGTATGGCCCCTGCCTTTTCTGGCTACACCTTC. It translates to CASSMAPAFSGYTF.

Of note for this clone: Other DNA sequences from this sample encode an identical CDR3 as well. The rearrangement links TRBV6-1 to TRBJ1-1; maybe TRBD1 (5 bases). Germline assignment: CDR1 MNHNS and CDR2 SASEGT. Trimming stripped 3 bases from V and 0 bases from J, with 8 bases between. The CDR3 runs to 14 residues. The CDR3 DNA sequence: TGTGCCAGCAGTGAGCAGGGCCTGAACACTGAAGCTTTCTTT. It encodes CASSEQGLNTEAFF.

The gene calls are TRBV24-1 and TRBJ2-7; D might be TRBD2 (6 bases). The CDR3 loop spans 16 amino acids. With 4 bases removed from V and 7 bases from J, the gap between germline ends came to 22 bases. Looked up from germline, CDR1 is KGHDR and CDR2 is SFDVKD. The CDR3 is CATSEGSGREVEEQYF. In DNA form, the CDR3 reads TGTGCCACCAGTGAGGGCTCAGGCAGGGAGGTAGAAGAGCAGTACTTC.